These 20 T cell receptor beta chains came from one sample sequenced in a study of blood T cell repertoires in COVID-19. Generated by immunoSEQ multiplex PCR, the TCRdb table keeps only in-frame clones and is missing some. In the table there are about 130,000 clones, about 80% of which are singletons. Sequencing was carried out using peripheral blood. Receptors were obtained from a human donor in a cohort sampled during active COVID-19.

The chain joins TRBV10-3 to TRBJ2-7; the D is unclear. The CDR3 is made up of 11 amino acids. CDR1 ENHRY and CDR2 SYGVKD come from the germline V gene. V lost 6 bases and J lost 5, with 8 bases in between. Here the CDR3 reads CAIRGTNEQYF. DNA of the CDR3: TGTGCCATCAGGGGCACAAACGAGCAGTACTTC.

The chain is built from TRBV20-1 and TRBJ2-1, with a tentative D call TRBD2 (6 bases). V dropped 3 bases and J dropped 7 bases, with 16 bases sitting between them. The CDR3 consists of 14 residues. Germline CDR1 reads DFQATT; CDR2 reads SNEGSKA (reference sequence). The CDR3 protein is CSASRRLARNEQFF. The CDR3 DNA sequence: TGCAGTGCTAGTAGGCGGCTAGCGAGGAATGAGCAGTTCTTC.

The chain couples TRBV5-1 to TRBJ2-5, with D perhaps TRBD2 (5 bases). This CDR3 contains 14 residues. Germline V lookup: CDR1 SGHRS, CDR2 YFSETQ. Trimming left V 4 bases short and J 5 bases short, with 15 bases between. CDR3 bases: TGCGCCAGCAGCCCCCTCCTAGCTGGCGAGACCCAGTACTTC. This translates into CASSPLLAGETQYF.

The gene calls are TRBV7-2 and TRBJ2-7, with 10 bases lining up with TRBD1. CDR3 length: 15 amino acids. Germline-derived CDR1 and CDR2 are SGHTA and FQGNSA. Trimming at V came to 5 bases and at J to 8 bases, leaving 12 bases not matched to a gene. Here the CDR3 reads CASSPRVGTGVKQYV. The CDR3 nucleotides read TGTGCCAGCAGCCCAAGAGTCGGGACAGGGGTTAAGCAGTACGTC.

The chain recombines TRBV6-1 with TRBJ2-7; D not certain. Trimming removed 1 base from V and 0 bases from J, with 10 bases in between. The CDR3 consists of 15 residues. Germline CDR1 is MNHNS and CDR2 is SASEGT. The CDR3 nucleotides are TGTGCCAGCAGTGAAGTCCTCCGCAGCTCCTACGAGCAGTACTTC. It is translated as CASSEVLRSSYEQYF.

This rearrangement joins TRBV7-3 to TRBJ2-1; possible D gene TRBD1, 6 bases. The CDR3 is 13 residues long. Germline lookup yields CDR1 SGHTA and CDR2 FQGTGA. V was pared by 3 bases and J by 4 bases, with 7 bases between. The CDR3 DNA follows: TGTGCCAGCAGCTTGGACAGTTACAATGAGCAGTTCTTC. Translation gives CASSLDSYNEQFF.

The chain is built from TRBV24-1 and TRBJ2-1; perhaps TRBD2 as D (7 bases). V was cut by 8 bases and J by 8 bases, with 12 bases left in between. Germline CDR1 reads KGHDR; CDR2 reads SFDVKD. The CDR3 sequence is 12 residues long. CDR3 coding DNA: TGTGCCACCAAGGGGGGGGCGGATGAGCAGTTCTTC. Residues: CATKGGADEQFF.

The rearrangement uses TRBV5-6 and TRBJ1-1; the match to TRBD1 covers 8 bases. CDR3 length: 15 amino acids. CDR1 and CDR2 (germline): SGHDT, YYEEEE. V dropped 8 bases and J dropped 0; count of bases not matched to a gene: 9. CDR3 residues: CASFTGGWMNTEAFF. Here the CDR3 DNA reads TGTGCCAGTTTTACAGGGGGATGGATGAACACTGAAGCTTTCTTT.

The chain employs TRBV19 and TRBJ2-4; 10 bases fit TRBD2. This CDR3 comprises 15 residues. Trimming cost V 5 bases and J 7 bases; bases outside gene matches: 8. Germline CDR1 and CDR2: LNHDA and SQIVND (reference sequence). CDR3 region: CASSEQSGGANIQYF. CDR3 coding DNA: TGTGCCAGTAGTGAACAAAGCGGGGGGGCGAACATTCAGTACTTC.

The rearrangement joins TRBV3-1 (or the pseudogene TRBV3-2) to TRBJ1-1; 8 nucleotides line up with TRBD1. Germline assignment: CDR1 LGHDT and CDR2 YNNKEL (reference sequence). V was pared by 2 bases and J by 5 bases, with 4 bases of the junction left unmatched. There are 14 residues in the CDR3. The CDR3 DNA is TGTGCCAGCAGCCAACTGGACAGGGAGACTGAAGCTTTCTTT. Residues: CASSQLDRETEAFF.

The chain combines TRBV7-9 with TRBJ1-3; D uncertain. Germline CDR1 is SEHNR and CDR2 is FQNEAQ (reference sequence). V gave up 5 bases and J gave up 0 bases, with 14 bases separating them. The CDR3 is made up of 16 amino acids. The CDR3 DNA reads TGTGCCAGCAGCCAAAGCCTAGGTCACTCTGGAAACACCATATATTTT. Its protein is CASSQSLGHSGNTIYF.

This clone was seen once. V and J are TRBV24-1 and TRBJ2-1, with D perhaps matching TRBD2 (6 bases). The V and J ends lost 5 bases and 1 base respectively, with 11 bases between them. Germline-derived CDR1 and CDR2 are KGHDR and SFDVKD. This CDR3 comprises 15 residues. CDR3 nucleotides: TGTGCCACCAGTGTCAGCGGGTCTTCCTACAATGAGCAGTTCTTC. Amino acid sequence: CATSVSGSSYNEQFF.

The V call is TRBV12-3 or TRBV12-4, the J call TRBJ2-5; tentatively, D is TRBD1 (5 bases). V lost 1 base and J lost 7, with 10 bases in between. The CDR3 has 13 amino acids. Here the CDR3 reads CASSLEGPGTQYF. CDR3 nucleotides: TGTGCCAGCAGTTTAGAGGGGCCAGGGACCCAGTACTTC.

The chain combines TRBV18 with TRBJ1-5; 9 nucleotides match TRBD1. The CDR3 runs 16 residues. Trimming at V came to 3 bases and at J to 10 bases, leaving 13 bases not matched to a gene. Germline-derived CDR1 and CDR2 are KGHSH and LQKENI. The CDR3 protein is CASSPQGQGYLLPQHF. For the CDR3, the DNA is TGTGCCAGCTCACCCCAGGGACAGGGATATCTCCTTCCCCAGCATTTT. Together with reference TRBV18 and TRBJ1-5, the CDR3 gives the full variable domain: NAGVMQNPRHLVRRRGQEARLRCSPMKGHSHVYWYRQLPEEGLKFMVYLQKENIIDESGMPKERFSAEFPKEGPSILRIQQVVRGDSAAYFCASSPQGQGYLLPQHFGDGTRLSIL.

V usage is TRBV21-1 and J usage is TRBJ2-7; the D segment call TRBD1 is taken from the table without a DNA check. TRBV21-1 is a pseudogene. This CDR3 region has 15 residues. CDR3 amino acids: CASSKAEGDICEQYF. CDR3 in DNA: TGTGCCAGCAGCAAAGCAGAGGGGGATATATGCGAGCAGTACTTC.

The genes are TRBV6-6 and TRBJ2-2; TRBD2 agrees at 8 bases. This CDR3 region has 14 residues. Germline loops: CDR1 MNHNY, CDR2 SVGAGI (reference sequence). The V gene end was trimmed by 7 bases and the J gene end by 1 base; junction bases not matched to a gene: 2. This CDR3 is CASTLAGNTGELFF. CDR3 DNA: TGTGCCAGCACTCTAGCGGGGAACACCGGGGAGCTGTTTTTT.

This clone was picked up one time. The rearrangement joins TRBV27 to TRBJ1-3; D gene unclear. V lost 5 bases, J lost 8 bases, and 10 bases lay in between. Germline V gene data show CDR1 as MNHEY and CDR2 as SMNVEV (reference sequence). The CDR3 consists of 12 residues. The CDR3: CASSRAEDTIYF. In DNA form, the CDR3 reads TGTGCCAGCAGTCGCGCCGAGGACACCATATATTTT.

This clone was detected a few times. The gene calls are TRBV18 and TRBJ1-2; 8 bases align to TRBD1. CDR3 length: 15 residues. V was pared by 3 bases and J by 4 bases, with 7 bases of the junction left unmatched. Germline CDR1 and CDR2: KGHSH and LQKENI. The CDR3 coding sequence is TGTGCCAGCTCACCCCAACAGGGGGATGGCTATGGCTACACCTTC. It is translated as CASSPQQGDGYGYTF.

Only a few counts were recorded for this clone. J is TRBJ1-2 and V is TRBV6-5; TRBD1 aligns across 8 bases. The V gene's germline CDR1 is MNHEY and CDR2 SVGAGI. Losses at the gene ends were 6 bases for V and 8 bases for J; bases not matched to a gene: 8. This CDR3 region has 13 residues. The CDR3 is CASRRGQEAGYTF. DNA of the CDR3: TGTGCCAGCAGGAGGGGACAGGAGGCGGGCTACACCTTC.

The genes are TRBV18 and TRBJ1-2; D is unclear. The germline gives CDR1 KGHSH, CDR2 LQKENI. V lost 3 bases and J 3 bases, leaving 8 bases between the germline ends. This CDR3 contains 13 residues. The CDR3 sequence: CASSPGRDYGYTF. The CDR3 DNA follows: TGTGCCAGCTCACCGGGGAGGGACTATGGCTACACCTTC.